Here is one TCR beta chain with its context. The CDR3 contains 18 residues. Germline V lookup: CDR1 LGHNA, CDR2 YNFKEQ. The trim removed 0 bases at V and 4 bases at J, leaving 10 bases unmatched. The data are from a study of early T cells in non-severe SARS-CoV-2 infection. The TCR library protocol was used to attach unique molecular identifiers. These identifiers were attached to individual cDNA molecules. Each CDR3 protein is one row after TCRdb ran MiXCR on the 5' RACE reads. The profile shows roughly 77,000 distinct CDR3 sequences, roughly 12% of them singletons. This chain uses TRBV4-2 with TRBJ1-5; 9 positions agree with TRBD1. Input material: whole blood. The receptor's source is an adult who was a healthcare worker with PCR-confirmed SARS-CoV-2 infection or an uninfected control (not recorded which). This CDR3 reads CASSQDPIRTGENQPQHF. The CDR3 region has the DNA TGTGCCAGCAGCCAAGATCCTATCAGGACAGGGGAAAATCAGCCCCAGCATTTT.